The 30 T cell receptor beta chains listed next were all sequenced from one sample in a study of tissue T cells after allogeneic stem cell transplantation. The time point denotes: mouse harvest day 14 after allogeneic transplant. Mouse grafts combined 10^7 T-cell-depleted bone marrow cells with 10^6 splenic CD5+ T cells. Sequencing used immunoSEQ multiplex PCR; TCRdb keeps in-frame clones, though not all of them. The sample has around 4,800 clones; approximately 49% are singletons. Sequenced material: lymph node tissue. These receptors all come from a female BALB/c mouse given C57BL/6 T cells with graft-versus-host disease after an allogeneic hematopoietic cell transplant.

About this clone itself: Gene names are the mouse ones. The observed sequence ends 1 residue before the CDR3 terminus, with the missing tail filled in from the germline J gene. The chain has TRBV26 and TRBJ1-2, with D unclear. CDR1 KGHPV and CDR2 FQNQEV come from the germline V gene (reference sequence). The V gene lost 7 bases and the J gene lost 0 bases, with 9 bases spanning the gap. The CDR3 runs 13 residues. This chain's CDR3 is CASTSTTNSDYTF. The CDR3 bases that were read are TGTGCCAGCACCTCGACAACAAACTCCGACTACACC.

Of note for this clone: With a far larger clone one base away, a read error is the likely cause. Genes here carry mouse names. The read comes to an end 1 residue before the CDR3 does, leaving the germline J gene to fill in the end. Other DNA sequences in the same sample also yield this CDR3. This chain links TRBV31 with TRBJ2-5, with 10 bases lining up with TRBD2. Unmatched junction bases numbered 5, after V lost 5 bases and J lost 6 bases. The CDR3 totals 13 residues. Germline loops: CDR1 GKSSPN, CDR2 SITVG. The CDR3 region is CAWRLGGWDTQYF. The covered CDR3 bases are TGTGCCTGGCGACTGGGGGGATGGGACACCCAGTAC.

This clone was seen just once. Gene names follow the mouse nomenclature. The read finishes 1 residue shy of the CDR3 end, and the germline J gene is used to complete it. The gene calls are TRBV26 and TRBJ2-3; D unresolved. CDR1 and CDR2 (germline): KGHPV, FQNQEV (reference sequence). V was clipped by 4 bases and J by 3 bases, with 5 bases between them. The CDR3 loop spans 12 amino acids. The chain's CDR3 is CASSRAAETLYF. The sequenced part of the CDR3 DNA is TGTGCCAGCAGTCGAGCAGCAGAAACGCTGTAT.

This clone has just a few counts. Genes and germline are mouse. The read stops 1 residue short of the end of the CDR3; the missing end is completed from the germline J gene. The rearrangement joins TRBV16 to TRBJ2-1, with unresolved D. The CDR3 contains 13 residues. Trimming removed 2 bases at V and 3 bases at J, with 5 bases between. Germline V lookup: CDR1 SGHSA, CDR2 FRNQAP. The CDR3 sequence is CASSLNSYAEQFF. The CDR3 DNA, read in part, is TGTGCAAGCAGCTTAAACAGCTATGCTGAGCAGTTC.

A word on this clone: Mouse names are used for the genes. The read finishes 1 residue shy of the CDR3 end, and the germline J gene is used to complete it. The chain has TRBV17 and TRBJ2-7; TRBD1 agrees at 7 bases. Germline V lookup: CDR1 MNHDT, CDR2 YYDKIL. V lost 6 bases and J lost 4; bases outside the gene matches: 6. CDR3 size: 13 residues. The DNA read from the CDR3 is TGTGCTAGCAGCCCCGGGACAGATTATGAACAGTAC. Protein: CASSPGTDYEQY. The entire CDR3 sequence reads CASSPGTDYEQYF.

This clone counts as medium-sized (0.01 to 0.1%). These gene names are mouse names. The read stops 1 residue short of the end of the CDR3; the missing end is completed from the germline J gene. The chain couples TRBV14 to TRBJ2-5; 10 bases fit TRBD2. V was clipped by 2 bases and J by 6 bases; unmatched bases: 3. The germline CDR1 and CDR2 sequences are SGHDT and FRDEAV. The CDR3 sequence is 14 residues long. The sequenced part of the CDR3 DNA is TGTGCCAGCAGTTTGACTGGGGGGACCGACACCCAGTAC. Its protein product is CASSLTGGTDTQY. The full CDR3 protein is CASSLTGGTDTQYF. The full variable domain, with the rest looked up from reference TRBV14 and TRBJ2-5, is EAGVTQSPRYAVLQEGQAVSFWCDPISGHDTLYWYQQPRDQGPQLLVYFRDEAVIDNSQLPSDRFSAVRPKGTNSTLKIQSAKQGDTATYLCASSLTGGTDTQYFGPGTRLLVL.

Concerning this clone itself: The germline and genes are mouse ones. The read gets to within 1 residue of the CDR3 end, and the germline J gene fills in the rest. The rearrangement joins TRBV24 to TRBJ2-7, with TRBD2 matching 11 bases. This CDR3 comprises 16 residues. V lost 3 bases and J lost 6; bases outside the gene matches: 10. Looked up from germline, CDR1 is KGHTA and CDR2 is FRNEEI. CDR3 sequence: CASSLSMGLGALEQYF. The CDR3 DNA, read in part, is TGTGCCAGCAGTCTCTCTATGGGACTGGGGGCGCTTGAACAGTAC.

Note on this clone: Each gene name is a mouse one. The read gets to within 1 residue of the CDR3 end, and the germline J gene fills in the rest. The rearrangement joins TRBV5 to TRBJ2-3, with D tentatively TRBD1 (5 bases). Germline lookup yields CDR1 LGHNA and CDR2 YNLKQL (reference sequence). This CDR3 is built from 15 residues. The germline V and J ends were trimmed by 0 bases and 1 base, with 8 bases remaining between them. The CDR3 loop reads CASSQDARGAETLYF. The part of the CDR3 DNA that was read is TGTGCCAGCAGCCAAGATGCCAGGGGTGCAGAAACGCTGTAT.

By sample share, this clone is medium-sized. Mouse names are used for the genes. Read data end 1 residue before the CDR3 end; the end is taken from the germline J gene. V is TRBV5 and J is TRBJ2-7; 14 positions match TRBD2. From germline, CDR1 is LGHNA and CDR2 YNLKQL (reference sequence). This CDR3 contains 16 residues. Trimming cost V 4 bases and J 3 bases; bases outside gene matches: 5. CDR3 bases read: TGTGCCAGCAGCCCTCCGGGACTGGGGGGGCGCTATGAACAGTAC. This gives the protein CASSPPGLGGRYEQY. The whole CDR3 sequence reads CASSPPGLGGRYEQYF.

As for this clone: Genes here carry mouse names. The sequence runs out 1 residue before the end of the CDR3; the remainder is reconstructed from the germline J gene. The gene calls are TRBV5 and TRBJ2-7; D possibly corresponds to TRBD2 (7 bases). CDR3 length equals 14 residues. From germline, CDR1 is LGHNA and CDR2 YNLKQL (reference sequence). Trimming left V 0 bases short and J 6 bases short, with 12 bases between. CDR3: CASSQDGGRGEQYF. The sequenced CDR3 bases are TGTGCCAGCAGCCAAGATGGGGGGCGCGGTGAACAGTAC.

To note about this clone: Germline and genes: mouse. The DNA ends 1 residue before the CDR3 does, and the rest of the CDR3 is filled in from the germline J gene. This chain joins TRBV12-1 and TRBJ2-3, with 10 bases identical to TRBD2. V was clipped by 0 bases and J by 1 base; unmatched bases: 3. Germline V gene lookup returns CDR1 SGHSN and CDR2 HYEKVE. CDR3 length equals 16 residues. This CDR3 is CASSLRTGGGAETLYF. The sequenced CDR3 bases are TGTGCCAGCTCTCTCCGAACTGGGGGGGGTGCAGAAACGCTGTAT.

As regards this clone: Genes and germline are mouse. The read terminates 1 residue ahead of where the CDR3 ends, so the germline J gene completes it. This chain joins TRBV26 and TRBJ2-1, with a possible D match to TRBD1 (6 bases). CDR3 length equals 12 residues. Looked up from germline, CDR1 is KGHPV and CDR2 is FQNQEV (reference sequence). V was clipped by 2 bases and J by 9 bases, with 8 bases between them. CDR3 sequence reads: CASSLTGIEQFF. CDR3 bases read: TGTGCCAGCAGTCTGACAGGGATTGAGCAGTTC.

Details on this clone: Any gene name here is a mouse gene name. The observed sequence ends 1 residue before the CDR3 terminus, with the missing tail filled in from the germline J gene. The chain joins TRBV13-3 to TRBJ1-6; unclear D gene. TRBJ1-6 is marked as an open reading frame, function uncertain. V lost 5 bases, J lost 5 bases, and 5 bases lay in between. Germline CDR1 reads NNHDY; CDR2 reads SYVADS. The CDR3 covers 12 residues. CDR3 amino acids: CASRQHNSPLYF. CDR3 DNA, as far as it was read: TGTGCCAGCAGACAGCATAATTCGCCCCTCTAC.

A word on this clone: It is unclear where the CDR3 begins or ends on the DNA, so no DNA is shown, and the CDR3 is as TCRdb lists it. Genes here carry mouse names. Other nucleotide sequences from this sample produce the same CDR3. V is TRBV23 and J is TRBJ2-3; no check of the table's D call, TRBD2, against the DNA was made. 18 amino acids form the CDR3, both terminal residues included. Germline lookup yields CDR1 KGHTA and CDR2 FQNQQP. The CDR3 loop reads CSSSQSKGWGVGAETLYF.

As regards this clone: The gene names here belong to mouse. The read falls 1 residue short of the CDR3 end, and the missing part is taken from the germline J gene. The V call is TRBV19, the J call TRBJ2-1; 10 bases map to TRBD1. V trimming: 2 bases; J trimming: 6 bases; junction bases outside the gene matches: 2. This CDR3 is built from 14 residues. Looked up from germline, CDR1 is FNHDT and CDR2 is SITEND (reference sequence). The chain's CDR3 is CASSMRDRGAEQFF. The covered CDR3 bases are TGTGCCAGCAGTATGAGGGACAGGGGTGCTGAGCAGTTC.

This clone rates as large. Genes here carry mouse names. The CDR3 loop is CASSPDWGASYEQYF. Partial CDR3 DNA: TGTGCCAGCAGCCCAGACTGGGGGGCGTCCTATGAACAGTAC. The genes are TRBV3 and TRBJ2-7; 10 nucleotides line up with TRBD2. The missing CDR3 end, 1 residue past where the read stops, is filled in from the germline J gene. Per germline, CDR1 SNHLY and CDR2 FYNGKV (reference sequence). Trimming removed 5 bases from V and 1 base from J; junction bases left unmatched: 5. The CDR3 contains 15 residues.

This clone appeared a few times. The gene names given are mouse names. The sequenced fragment ends 1 residue before the CDR3 boundary, so the rest is inferred from the germline J gene. This chain joins TRBV26 and TRBJ2-4; 7 bases are shared with TRBD1. Germline trimming cut 4 bases from V and 0 bases from J; bases unmatched to any gene: 4. The CDR3 consists of 15 residues. CDR1 is KGHPV, CDR2 FQNQEV, per germline (reference sequence). CDR3 protein: CASSPHRGSQNTLYF. The sequenced CDR3 bases are TGTGCCAGCAGTCCTCACAGGGGTAGTCAAAACACCTTGTAC. The variable domain in full, completed from reference TRBV26 and TRBJ2-4, reads NSKVIQTPRYLVKGQGQKAKMRCIPEKGHPVVFWYQQNKNNEFKFLINFQNQEVLQQIDMTEKRFSAECPSNSPCSLEIQSSEAGDSALYLCASSPHRGSQNTLYFGAGTRLSVL.

With respect to this clone: Germline and junction disagree at one end, which may indicate a read error. The gene names here belong to mouse. The read gets to within 1 residue of the CDR3 end, and the germline J gene fills in the rest. The chain recombines TRBV13-2 with TRBJ2-7, with a tentative D call TRBD2 (5 bases). The CDR3 covers 13 residues. Germline V gene lookup returns CDR1 NNHNN and CDR2 SYGAGS (reference sequence). Incomplete CDR3 DNA: TGTGCCAGCGGTCATTGGGGAACCTATGCACAGTAC. It codes for CASGHWGTYAQY. The entire CDR3 sequence reads CASGHWGTYAQYF.

Notes on this clone: Gene names are mouse gene names. The read terminates 1 residue ahead of where the CDR3 ends, so the germline J gene completes it. The gene calls are TRBV16 and TRBJ2-7; 12 positions match TRBD2. The CDR3 totals 14 residues. Germline assignment: CDR1 SGHSA and CDR2 FRNQAP. V dropped 5 bases and J dropped 7; count of bases not matched to a gene: 6. CDR3 amino acids: CASSLTGGAGEQYF. The sequenced part of the CDR3 DNA is TGTGCAAGCAGCCTGACTGGGGGGGCGGGAGAACAGTAC.

Turning to this clone: Mouse gene names and germline throughout. With the read ending 1 residue before the CDR3 end, the germline J gene is used to fill in that end. The genes are TRBV26 and TRBJ2-7, with 7 bases aligning to TRBD1. Germline CDR1 and CDR2: KGHPV and FQNQEV (reference sequence). The CDR3 consists of 13 residues. V shed 6 bases and J 2 bases; nucleotides not matched to a gene: 4. This CDR3 is CASSAGQTYEQYF. CDR3 DNA, as far as it was read: TGTGCCAGCAGCGCGGGACAGACCTATGAACAGTAC. The variable domain in full, with the rest retrieved from reference TRBV26 and TRBJ2-7, is NSKVIQTPRYLVKGQGQKAKMRCIPEKGHPVVFWYQQNKNNEFKFLINFQNQEVLQQIDMTEKRFSAECPSNSPCSLEIQSSEAGDSALYLCASSAGQTYEQYFGPGTRLTVL.

Concerning this clone itself: Genes here carry mouse names. Coverage ceases 1 residue before the CDR3 finishes, and the germline J gene fills in the end. This chain joins TRBV29 and TRBJ2-1; D is unclear. V shed 3 bases and J shed 3 bases, with 6 bases lying between them. The CDR3 length is 13 residues. Germline V gene lookup returns CDR1 MSHET and CDR2 SYDVDS. The CDR3 DNA, read in part, is TGTGCTAGCAGTTTGACCATCTATGCTGAGCAGTTC. Protein: CASSLTIYAEQF. The complete CDR3 reads CASSLTIYAEQFF.

On this clone: Germline and genes: mouse. The missing CDR3 end, 1 residue past where the read stops, is filled in from the germline J gene. The chain carries TRBV12-2 and TRBJ2-1; 8 bases fit TRBD2. The V and J ends lost 0 bases and 6 bases, in that order; junction bases with no gene match: 3. The CDR3 covers 14 residues. The V gene's germline CDR1 is SGHLS and CDR2 HYDKME. The sequenced part of the CDR3 DNA is TGTGCCAGCTCTCTCGTGACTGGGGTTGCTGAGCAGTTC. Translating it yields CASSLVTGVAEQF. The whole CDR3 protein is CASSLVTGVAEQFF. Supplemented by reference TRBV12-2 and TRBJ2-1, the full variable domain reads NSGVVQSPRYIIKGKGERSILKCIPISGHLSVAWYQQTQGQELKFFIQHYDKMERDKGNLPSRFSVQQFDDYHSEMNMSALELEDSAVYFCASSLVTGVAEQFFGPGTRLTVL.

Worth noting for this clone: Each gene name is a mouse one. The read gets to within 1 residue of the CDR3 end, and the germline J gene fills in the rest. The chain couples TRBV16 to TRBJ1-1; a possible D gene is TRBD1 (6 bases). This CDR3 region has 14 residues. Germline V lookup: CDR1 SGHSA, CDR2 FRNQAP. V lost 5 bases and J lost 0, with 10 bases in between. CDR3: CASSPGTTNTEVFF. The sequenced part of the CDR3 DNA is TGTGCAAGCAGCCCCGGGACAACAAACACAGAAGTCTTC. Complete variable domain (other parts from reference TRBV16 and TRBJ1-1): NAGVIQTPRHKVTGKGQEATLWCEPISGHSAVFWYRQTIVQGLEFLTYFRNQAPIDDSGMPKERFSAQMPNQSHSTLKIQSTQPQDSAVYLCASSPGTTNTEVFFGKGTRLTVV.

About this clone: The junction departs from germline at one end; a sequencing error may be responsible. Mouse names are used for the genes. The DNA ends 1 residue before the CDR3 does, and the rest of the CDR3 is filled in from the germline J gene. V usage is TRBV13-2 and J usage is TRBJ1-1; tentatively, D is TRBD1 (5 bases). CDR3 length equals 12 residues. Germline values: CDR1 NNHNN, CDR2 SYGAGS (reference sequence). Partial CDR3 DNA: TGTGCCAGCGGTGATGTGGACACGGAAGTCTTC. Translating gives CASGDVDTEVF. The full CDR3 protein reads CASGDVDTEVFF.

Of note for this clone: Gene names follow the mouse nomenclature. The CDR3 goes on 1 residue after the read ends, and that part is filled in from the germline J gene. The chain links TRBV26 to TRBJ1-4; D not resolved. The CDR3 length is 13 residues. Trimming took 2 bases from V and 4 from J, leaving 5 bases between them. Germline CDR1 reads KGHPV; CDR2 reads FQNQEV (reference sequence). This chain's CDR3 is CASSLNSNERLFF. The part of the CDR3 DNA that was read is TGTGCCAGCAGTCTGAATAGCAACGAAAGATTATTT.

A word on this clone: Mouse names are used for the genes. Coverage ceases 1 residue before the CDR3 finishes, and the germline J gene fills in the end. The rearrangement uses TRBV5 and TRBJ2-7; 14 nucleotides agree with TRBD2. The V and J ends lost 4 bases and 7 bases, in that order; junction bases with no gene match: 3. From germline, CDR1 is LGHNA and CDR2 YNLKQL (reference sequence). This CDR3 contains 14 residues. The sequenced CDR3 bases are TGTGCCAGCAGCCCGGGACTGGGGGGGCAAGAACAGTAC. This encodes CASSPGLGGQEQY. The complete CDR3 protein is CASSPGLGGQEQYF.

Turning to this clone: Gene names refer to mouse genes. The read ends 1 residue before the CDR3 terminus; that terminus is restored from the germline J gene. The rearrangement joins TRBV26 to TRBJ2-7; 11 nucleotides agree with TRBD1. The CDR3 is made up of 14 amino acids. Germline CDR1 KGHPV, CDR2 FQNQEV (reference sequence). The ends lost 4 bases at V and 4 bases at J; junction bases unmatched: 3. CDR3 DNA (partial): TGTGCCAGCAGTCCCGGGACAGGGGGTTATGAACAGTAC. Encoded protein: CASSPGTGGYEQY. From start to end, the CDR3 is CASSPGTGGYEQYF.

The count of this clone is one. Each gene name is a mouse one. The read is 1 residue too short to cover the CDR3 end, so that end is filled in from the germline J gene. The gene calls are TRBV24 and TRBJ2-1; TRBD2 agrees at 9 bases. The trim removed 4 bases at V and 3 bases at J, leaving 4 bases unmatched. Germline V gene sequence: CDR1 KGHTA, CDR2 FRNEEI. The CDR3 extends over 15 amino acids. CDR3 DNA, as far as it was read: TGTGCCAGCAGTCCCTGGGGGGGGAGCTATGCTGAGCAGTTC. Protein sequence: CASSPWGGSYAEQF. The full CDR3 protein is CASSPWGGSYAEQFF.

With regard to this clone: Gene labels here are mouse ones. The CDR3 region is CASYRLGGNTGQLYF. The CDR3 DNA, read in part, is TGTGCCAGCTATCGACTGGGGGGAAACACCGGGCAGCTCTAC. The gene calls are TRBV12-1 and TRBJ2-2, with 10 bases that match TRBD2. The read ends 1 residue shy of where the CDR3 ends; the end is completed using the germline J gene. This CDR3 has 15 residues. The germline gives CDR1 SGHSN, CDR2 HYEKVE. After removal of 5 bases from V and 1 base from J, the junction contained 3 bases not matched to a gene.

By frequency in the sample, this clone is large. Gene names refer to mouse genes. The read ends 1 residue before the CDR3 terminus; that terminus is restored from the germline J gene. This chain uses TRBV13-1 with TRBJ1-1; 8 bases align to TRBD1. The CDR3 consists of 15 residues. Trimming cost V 1 base and J 1 base; bases outside gene matches: 3. The germline gives CDR1 NSHNY, CDR2 SYGAGN. The CDR3 bases that were read are TGTGCCAGCAGTGATCCCGGACAGGGAAACACAGAAGTCTTC. Amino acid sequence: CASSDPGQGNTEVF. The CDR3 reads in full as CASSDPGQGNTEVFF.